The 28 T cell receptor beta chains below all came from one sample that was sequenced in a study of molecular identifiers for immune sequencing clone quantification. TCRdb processed the PCR reads anew with MiXCR; each CDR3 protein has one entry. The table includes about 70,000 distinct CDR3 sequences, around 18% detected once. The sample comprised naive CD8+ T cells from blood, with Jurkat cell RNA spiked in. Stated subset: FACS-sorted CD8+CD4-CCR7+CD45RA+ naive T cells. The receptors come from a human donor in good health. Some libraries in this study had Jurkat cell RNA spiked in.

This clonotype was counted at least ten times. The V gene is TRBV24-1, the J gene TRBJ2-6; D uncertain. Germline lookup yields CDR1 KGHDR and CDR2 SFDVKD. The CDR3 runs to 15 residues. Deletions cut 4 bases from V and 1 base from J, with 7 bases between. This chain's CDR3 is CATSDRDSGANVLTF. Here the CDR3 DNA reads TGTGCCACCAGTGACCGCGATTCTGGGGCCAACGTCCTGACTTTC.

This clonotype was recorded many times. The chain links TRBV7-9 to TRBJ2-7, with TRBD2 matching over 7 bases. CDR3 length: 14 residues. Unmatched junction bases numbered 13, after V lost 7 bases and J lost 7 bases. The germline V gene has CDR1 SEHNR and CDR2 FQNEAQ (reference sequence). CDR3 sequence reads: CASTPWEGVGEQYF. CDR3 nucleotides: TGTGCCAGCACCCCCTGGGAGGGAGTGGGGGAGCAGTACTTC.

J is TRBJ1-6 and V is TRBV12-3 or TRBV12-4; D call uncertain. V lost 1 base and J 10 bases, leaving 8 bases between the germline ends. This CDR3 is 13 amino acids long. This chain's CDR3 is CASSLEGWSPLHF. The CDR3 DNA reads as TGTGCCAGCAGTTTAGAGGGTTGGTCACCCCTCCACTTT.

Only a few counts were recorded for this clonotype. The chain has TRBV29-1 and TRBJ2-7; D tentatively reads TRBD1 or TRBD2 (5 bases each). Trimming stripped 2 bases from V and 2 bases from J, with 16 bases between. This CDR3 has 15 amino acids. The V gene's germline CDR1 is SQVTM and CDR2 ANQGSEA. The DNA of the CDR3 is TGCAGCGTTGAACAACGGGGCAGGCCCCCCTACGAGCAGTACTTC. Translating it yields CSVEQRGRPPYEQYF.

This clonotype was observed many times. The chain is built from TRBV27 and TRBJ1-6; 8 bases match TRBD1. V gave up 2 bases and J gave up 8 bases; unmatched junction bases: 8. Per germline, CDR1 MNHEY and CDR2 SMNVEV (reference sequence). This CDR3 contains 16 residues. The CDR3 DNA reads as TGTGCCAGCAGTTTACGAGTCCCGGGACAGGATTCACCCCTCCACTTT. Protein: CASSLRVPGQDSPLHF.

This clonotype was seen more than once but under ten times. The final CDR3 position lacks the conserved phenylalanine or tryptophan, pointing to a likely read error. The rearrangement uses TRBV7-6 and TRBJ1-1; perhaps TRBD1 as D (5 bases). The germline CDR1 and CDR2 sequences are SGHVS and FNYEAQ. The length of the CDR3 is 17 residues. V gave up 2 bases and J gave up 1 base, with 17 bases separating them. The CDR3 DNA reads TGTGCCAGCAGCTTAATAAAATTGGGGGTCCCGAACACTGAAGCTTTCTCT. Residues: CASSLIKLGVPNTEAFS.

With respect to this clonotype: A single base separates this from a much larger clone, so it may be a read error. The gene calls are TRBV11-2 and TRBJ1-1, with a possible D match to TRBD1 (6 bases). V lost 5 bases, J lost 6 bases, and 10 bases lay in between. CDR1 is SGHAT, CDR2 FQNNGV, per germline. The CDR3 runs 12 residues. CDR3 residues: CASSKGGAEAFF. DNA for the CDR3: TGTGCCAGCAGCAAAGGGGGAGCTGAAGCTTTCTTT.

This clonotype was recorded a few times. The chain is built from TRBV12-3 or TRBV12-4 and TRBJ1-1; unclear D gene. V dropped 4 bases and J dropped 6 bases, with 12 bases sitting between them. This CDR3 contains 13 residues. The CDR3 reads CASSSGAGSEAFF. In DNA, the CDR3 is TGTGCCAGCAGTTCCGGTGCCGGGTCTGAAGCTTTCTTT.

V is TRBV5-6 and J is TRBJ2-7; D gene ambiguous. The germline gives CDR1 SGHDT, CDR2 YYEEEE. The CDR3 contains 15 residues. The V end was cut by 0 bases, the J end by 0 bases, with 10 bases between. CDR3 protein: CASSLEAGLSYEQYF. In nucleotides, the CDR3 is TGTGCCAGCAGCTTGGAGGCAGGTCTCTCCTACGAGCAGTACTTC.

This clonotype was seen repeatedly, ten times or more. The chain employs TRBV6-2 or TRBV6-3 and TRBJ2-5; a possible D gene is TRBD2 (5 bases). From germline, CDR1 is MNHEY and CDR2 SVGEGT. The CDR3 runs to 13 residues. V lost 5 bases to trimming and J lost 0 bases, with 7 bases between them. Here the CDR3 DNA reads TGTGCCAGCAGTCGACTACACCAAGAGACCCAGTACTTC. Its translation: CASSRLHQETQYF.

This clonotype came up many times. V usage is TRBV7-9 and J usage is TRBJ2-7; TRBD1 matches 7 bases. The CDR3 is made up of 20 amino acids. Losses at the gene ends were 6 bases for V and 4 bases for J; bases not matched to a gene: 27. Germline V gives CDR1 SEHNR, CDR2 FQNEAQ (reference sequence). CDR3 amino acids: CASSIATDRNKGRGLYEQYF. The DNA for the CDR3 is TGTGCCAGCAGTATCGCTACGGACAGGAACAAGGGACGAGGGTTATACGAGCAGTACTTC.

For this clonotype: A much larger clone sits a single nucleotide away, making a read error possible. V and J are TRBV27 and TRBJ2-5; 7 nucleotides align to TRBD1. V lost 5 bases, J lost 1 base, and 13 bases stayed unmatched. The CDR3 runs to 17 residues. Germline CDR1 and CDR2: MNHEY and SMNVEV (reference sequence). This CDR3 is CASSQKTGTKCQETQYF. DNA of the CDR3: TGTGCCAGCAGTCAAAAGACAGGGACGAAGTGCCAAGAGACCCAGTACTTC.

This clonotype was observed at least ten times. CDR3 residues: CASSLPPGQTDTQYF. The CDR3 nucleotides read TGTGCCAGCAGTTTACCTCCGGGACAGACAGATACGCAGTATTTT. This chain uses TRBV27 with TRBJ2-3; 7 bases align to TRBD1. CDR1 MNHEY and CDR2 SMNVEV come from the germline V gene (reference sequence). The trim removed 2 bases at V and 3 bases at J, leaving 5 bases unmatched. The CDR3 length is 15 residues.

On this clonotype: A clone one base away is much larger, so this may be a read error. V is TRBV19 and J is TRBJ2-2; tentatively, D is TRBD1 or TRBD2 (5 bases each). This CDR3 is built from 16 residues. The germline CDR1 and CDR2 sequences are LNHDA and SQIVND (reference sequence). CDR3 protein: CASSIRPGTNTGEPFF. The DNA for the CDR3 is TGTGCCAGTAGTATCCGCCCAGGGACGAACACCGGGGAGCCGTTTTTT.

This clonotype was seen repeatedly, ten times or more. The gene calls are TRBV20-1 and TRBJ1-1, with D hard to call. From germline, CDR1 is DFQATT and CDR2 SNEGSKA (reference sequence). Trimming removed 0 bases from V and 1 base from J, with 6 bases in between. The CDR3 covers 13 residues. The CDR3 spells CSARDRKNTEAFF. The DNA for the CDR3 is TGCAGTGCTAGAGATCGCAAGAACACTGAAGCTTTCTTT.

The V gene is TRBV6-1, the J gene TRBJ2-7; the D is unclear. The CDR3 runs 14 residues. V was cut by 1 base and J by 0 bases, with 7 bases left in between. Germline V gene data show CDR1 as MNHNS and CDR2 as SASEGT. The CDR3 here is CASSEVVGSYEQYF. As DNA, the CDR3 is TGTGCCAGCAGTGAAGTTGTAGGCTCCTACGAGCAGTACTTC.

This chain joins TRBV6-2 or TRBV6-3 and TRBJ2-1; 9 bases agree with TRBD1. This CDR3 has 16 amino acids. The J segment lost 5 bases and the V segment lost 7 bases, leaving 12 bases of the junction unmatched. CDR1 is MNHEY, CDR2 SVGEGT, per germline. This chain's CDR3 is CASKLPGTGINNEQFF. The CDR3, as DNA: TGTGCCAGCAAACTACCGGGGACAGGGATAAACAATGAGCAGTTCTTC.

This clonotype was detected many times. The chain has TRBV7-2 and TRBJ2-2; 9 bases fit TRBD1. The V gene's germline CDR1 is SGHTA and CDR2 FQGNSA. Trimming took 3 bases from V and 7 from J; bases not matched to a gene: 12. The CDR3 is 17 amino acids. The DNA for the CDR3 is TGTGCCAGCAGCTTCTGGGACAGGGAGGCCGTGGGCGGGGAGCTGTTTTTT. Translation: CASSFWDREAVGGELFF.

As regards this clonotype: This may stem from a read error, because a much larger clone lies one nucleotide away. Here the CDR3 omits its conserved ending phenylalanine or tryptophan, so a read error is the likely source. No DNA is shown, since the ends of the CDR3 on it are uncertain; the CDR3 is the one TCRdb lists. V and J are TRBV20-1 and TRBJ2-7; the table assigns TRBD1, which was not confirmed against the DNA. Germline V gives CDR1 DFQATT, CDR2 SNEGSKA (reference sequence). The CDR3 is 14 residues long, counting both termini. CDR3 residues: CSASRGPADLDRYS.

This clonotype has a count of ten or more. The rearrangement joins TRBV7-8 to TRBJ1-1; D possibly corresponds to TRBD1 (6 bases). Per germline, CDR1 SGHVS and CDR2 FQNEAQ. The CDR3 runs 12 residues. Deletions cut 5 bases from V and 9 bases from J, with 13 bases between. CDR3 nucleotide sequence: TGTGCCAGCAGCCTACGACAGGATCAAGCTTTCTTT. Encoded protein: CASSLRQDQAFF.

Worth noting for this clonotype: With a much larger clone just one base away, this may be a read error. The rearrangement uses TRBV20-1 and TRBJ2-1; TRBD1 aligns across 7 bases. CDR1 and CDR2 (germline): DFQATT, SNEGSKA (reference sequence). The ends lost 0 bases at V and 3 bases at J; junction bases unmatched: 5. The CDR3 extends over 15 amino acids. The CDR3, as DNA: TGCAGTGCTAGAGATAGGAACAGGGGCTACAATGAGCAGTTCTTC. This gives the protein CSARDRNRGYNEQFF.

The rearrangement uses TRBV2 and TRBJ2-1, with 7 bases matching TRBD1. V shed 4 bases and J 10 bases; nucleotides not matched to a gene: 7. The CDR3 has 13 residues. The germline V gene has CDR1 SNHLY and CDR2 FYNNEI. CDR3 sequence reads: CASSATGVSEQFF. In nucleotides, the CDR3 is TGTGCCAGCAGTGCAACAGGGGTTAGCGAGCAGTTCTTC.

A remark on this clonotype: Just one base apart from a much larger clone, this may be a read error. The chain recombines TRBV11-3 with TRBJ2-2; 8 positions match TRBD1. The germline gives CDR1 SGHNT, CDR2 YENEEA. CDR3 size: 16 residues. CDR3: CVSSQPGGPNTGELFF. The CDR3 DNA is TGTGTCAGCAGCCAACCAGGGGGCCCGAACACCGGGGAGCTGTTTTTT.

This clonotype was observed at least ten times. This chain joins TRBV13 and TRBJ2-7; 10 bases line up with TRBD1. This CDR3 region has 15 residues. Germline CDR1 and CDR2: PRHDT and FYEKMQ (reference sequence). V trimming: 4 bases; J trimming: 5 bases; junction bases outside the gene matches: 8. The CDR3 is CASSSSQDRGDEQYF. The CDR3 region has the DNA TGTGCCAGCAGCTCATCCCAGGACAGGGGGGACGAGCAGTACTTC.

This clonotype was picked up many times. The V call is TRBV20-1, the J call TRBJ2-3; no firm D call. V lost 1 base, J lost 6 bases, and 14 bases lay in between. CDR3 length: 14 residues. From germline, CDR1 is DFQATT and CDR2 SNEGSKA (reference sequence). The CDR3 nucleotides read TGCAGTGCTAGAGGTGCACCGGTAGGCGATACGCAGTATTTT. Translated: CSARGAPVGDTQYF.

This clonotype was detected ten times or more. This rearrangement joins TRBV7-9 to TRBJ2-1, with TRBD2 identical over 8 bases. J was trimmed by 5 bases and V by 1 base; bases with no gene match: 4. The CDR3 covers 15 residues. The germline V gene has CDR1 SEHNR and CDR2 FQNEAQ (reference sequence). CDR3 protein: CASSLGGRTNNEQFF. The CDR3 coding sequence is TGTGCCAGCAGCTTAGGCGGGAGGACTAACAATGAGCAGTTCTTC.

This clonotype has more than one count but fewer than ten. With a much larger clone just one base away, this may be a read error. J is TRBJ2-3 and V is TRBV11-2; a weak D match, TRBD2 (6 bases). The CDR3 spans 13 residues. The germline CDR1 and CDR2 sequences are SGHAT and FQNNGV. CDR3 sequence reads: CASLSGSTDMQYF. The CDR3 coding sequence is TGTGCCAGCCTTAGCGGATCCACAGATATGCAGTATTTT.

This clonotype occurred many times. The gene calls are TRBV27 and TRBJ1-2; D perhaps matches TRBD1 (5 bases). Trimming removed 0 bases from V and 4 bases from J, with 6 bases in between. Germline CDR1 MNHEY, CDR2 SMNVEV (reference sequence). The CDR3 runs 13 residues. CDR3 sequence: CASSLSGLYGYTF. CDR3 coding DNA: TGTGCCAGCAGTTTATCGGGGCTCTATGGCTACACCTTC.